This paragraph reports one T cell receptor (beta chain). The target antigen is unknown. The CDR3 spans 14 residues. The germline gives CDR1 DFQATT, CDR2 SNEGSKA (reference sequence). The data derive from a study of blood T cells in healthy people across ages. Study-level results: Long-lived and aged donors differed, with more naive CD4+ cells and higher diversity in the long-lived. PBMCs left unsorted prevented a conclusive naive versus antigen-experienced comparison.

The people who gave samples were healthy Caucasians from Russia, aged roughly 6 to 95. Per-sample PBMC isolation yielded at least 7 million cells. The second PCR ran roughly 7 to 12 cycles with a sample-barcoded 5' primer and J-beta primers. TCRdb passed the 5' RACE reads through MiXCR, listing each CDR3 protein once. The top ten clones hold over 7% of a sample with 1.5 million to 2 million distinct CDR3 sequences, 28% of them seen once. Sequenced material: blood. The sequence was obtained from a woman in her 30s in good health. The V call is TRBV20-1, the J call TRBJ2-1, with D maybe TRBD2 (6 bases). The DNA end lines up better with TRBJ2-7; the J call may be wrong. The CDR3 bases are TGCAGTGCTAAAAGACTAGGAGTCTACAATGAGCAGTACTTC. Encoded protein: CSAKRLGVYNEQYF.